Below are 2 T cell receptor beta chains sequenced from a single sample in a study of blood T cell repertoires in COVID-19. TCRdb's table, derived via immunoSEQ multiplex PCR, lists solely in-frame clones and lacks some. This table holds approximately 92,000 clones, around three quarters found once. Sequencing input: peripheral blood. All receptors come from a man between 50 and 59 years old who had recovered from COVID-19.

The V gene is TRBV5-1, the J gene TRBJ2-1; perhaps TRBD2 as D (6 bases). V lost 7 bases and J 8 bases, leaving 19 bases between the germline ends. Germline CDR1 and CDR2: SGHRS and YFSETQ. The CDR3 spans 14 residues. CDR3 DNA: TGCGCCAGCGCTTCTTTGGAGGGCCAGGATGAGCAGTTCTTC. It yields the protein CASASLEGQDEQFF.

This chain connects TRBV18 to TRBJ2-1; TRBD2 agrees at 10 bases. The V gene end was trimmed by 1 base and the J gene end by 10 bases; junction bases not matched to a gene: 4. This CDR3 has 14 residues. Germline V gives CDR1 KGHSH, CDR2 LQKENI. The CDR3 nucleotides read TGTGCCAGCTCACCACTTACTAGCGGGAACGAGCAGTTCTTC. The encoded protein is CASSPLTSGNEQFF.